Presented here are 18 T cell receptor beta chains from one specimen sequenced in a study of control samples from healthy donors and cancer patients. TCRdb keeps only in-frame clones here, not all; method: immunoSEQ multiplex PCR. The table has around 19,000 clones, more than 75% seen once. The sample consisted of PBMCs. Receptors originate from a woman aged 60-75 years with head and neck cancer.

This chain connects TRBV5-6 to TRBJ2-4; the match to TRBD2 covers 8 bases. V was clipped by 5 bases and J by 7 bases; unmatched bases: 14. The CDR3 extends over 16 amino acids. Germline CDR1 and CDR2: SGHDT and YYEEEE. DNA of the CDR3: TGTGCCAGCAGTGGGTGGGGTAAGCGGGAGACGAACATTCAGTACTTC. This gives the protein CASSGWGKRETNIQYF.

V gene TRBV28 combines with J gene TRBJ2-7, with no clear D. The germline gives CDR1 MDHEN, CDR2 SYDVKM. The CDR3 covers 14 residues. Deletions cut 1 base from V and 6 bases from J, with 13 bases between. CDR3 residues: CASSLSLVKGEQYF. Written as DNA, the CDR3 is TGTGCCAGCAGTTTATCACTGGTGAAGGGCGAGCAGTACTTC.

V usage is TRBV3-1 (or the pseudogene TRBV3-2) and J usage is TRBJ1-1; D not resolved. The germline V and J ends were trimmed by 2 bases and 1 base, with 11 bases remaining between them. Per the germline V gene, CDR1 is LGHDT and CDR2 is YNNKEL (reference sequence). There are 15 residues in the CDR3. In nucleotides, the CDR3 is TGTGCCAGCAGCCAAATTTCTTCCCAGAACACTGAAGCTTTCTTT. Translating it yields CASSQISSQNTEAFF.

The genes are TRBV18 and TRBJ1-1; D call uncertain. The CDR3 has 17 amino acids. Trimming removed 1 base from V and 0 bases from J, with 15 bases in between. Germline V lookup: CDR1 KGHSH, CDR2 LQKENI. The CDR3 spells CASSPRVPSSMNTEAFF. The CDR3 DNA sequence: TGTGCCAGCTCACCACGGGTGCCTTCAAGTATGAACACTGAAGCTTTCTTT.

The chain combines TRBV4-1 with TRBJ2-3; D perhaps matches TRBD2 (5 bases). CDR3 length equals 15 residues. Per germline, CDR1 MGHRA and CDR2 YSYEKL. The V and J ends lost 8 bases and 0 bases respectively, with 15 bases between them. The CDR3 region is CASGRLPTSTDTQYF. CDR3 DNA sequence: TGCGCCAGCGGACGACTACCCACTAGCACAGATACGCAGTATTTT.

The rearrangement uses TRBV19 and TRBJ1-5; D perhaps matches TRBD1 (6 bases). The V end was cut by 7 bases, the J end by 0 bases, with 13 bases between. The length of the CDR3 is 15 residues. Looked up from germline, CDR1 is LNHDA and CDR2 is SQIVND (reference sequence). The CDR3 DNA follows: TGTGCCAGTACCCCAAGGACAGTTAGCAATCAGCCCCAGCATTTT. Translation gives CASTPRTVSNQPQHF.

The chain uses TRBV19 and TRBJ2-2; 7 bases agree with TRBD1. Germline V CDR1 and CDR2: LNHDA, SQIVND (reference sequence). The CDR3 sequence is 16 residues long. J was trimmed by 5 bases and V by 7 bases; bases with no gene match: 13. The CDR3 DNA sequence: TGTGCCAGTACGGAGAGGGGGCTAAGGGTGACCGGGGAGCTGTTTTTT. Encoded protein: CASTERGLRVTGELFF.

This chain joins TRBV14 and TRBJ1-6, with TRBD1 matching over 8 bases. Trimming removed 1 base from V and 4 bases from J; junction bases left unmatched: 3. Germline-derived CDR1 and CDR2 are SGHDN and FVKESK. The CDR3 spans 16 residues. The CDR3 DNA reads TGTGCCAGCAGCCAAGGGACAGGGTTTTATAATTCACCCCTCCACTTT. Translated: CASSQGTGFYNSPLHF. Filled out from reference TRBV14 and TRBJ1-6, the complete variable domain reads EAGVTQFPSHSVIEKGQTVTLRCDPISGHDNLYWYRRVMGKEIKFLLHFVKESKQDESGMPNNRFLAERTGGTYSTLKVQPAELEDSGVYFCASSQGTGFYNSPLHFGNGTRLTVT.

V usage is TRBV5-1 and J usage is TRBJ2-5; 8 positions agree with TRBD2. The CDR3 is 16 residues long. V was pared by 0 bases and J by 5 bases, with 9 bases of the junction left unmatched. Germline CDR1 and CDR2: SGHRS and YFSETQ. DNA of the CDR3: TGCGCCAGCAGCTTGGGTCGCCCAGCGGGAGCGGAGACCCAGTACTTC. Translating it yields CASSLGRPAGAETQYF.

The CDR3 DNA sequence: TGTGCCAGCAGTTTAAAAGGGGGGGAGACCCAGTACTTC. This translates into CASSLKGGETQYF. The chain employs TRBV12-3 or TRBV12-4 and TRBJ2-5; tentatively, D is TRBD1 or TRBD2 (6 bases each). The V end was cut by 2 bases, the J end by 5 bases, with 9 bases between. The CDR3 extends over 13 amino acids.

The gene calls are TRBV7-6 and TRBJ1-2, with a possible D match to TRBD1 (5 bases). The CDR3 consists of 13 residues. Trimming cost V 6 bases and J 5 bases, with 13 bases left between them. Germline CDR1 is SGHVS and CDR2 is FNYEAQ. The CDR3 reads CASSKGTDYGYTF. CDR3 in DNA: TGTGCCAGCAGTAAAGGGACTGATTATGGCTACACCTTC.

The rearrangement uses TRBV19 and TRBJ2-7; D is possibly TRBD2 (6 bases). CDR3 length: 14 amino acids. Trimming removed 1 base from V and 2 bases from J, with 9 bases in between. Germline V gene data show CDR1 as LNHDA and CDR2 as SQIVND (reference sequence). CDR3 residues: CASSIAGGTYEQYF. As DNA, the CDR3 is TGTGCCAGTAGTATAGCCGGGGGAACCTACGAGCAGTACTTC.

The chain uses TRBV30 and TRBJ1-1; D unresolved. This CDR3 has 13 residues. Trimming shortened V by 1 base and J by 9 bases, and 15 bases separated the two germline ends. CDR1 is GTSNPN and CDR2 is SVGIG in the germline V gene (reference sequence). The chain's CDR3 is CAWSGGVRWKAFF. CDR3 DNA: TGTGCCTGGAGTGGAGGAGTCAGGTGGAAAGCTTTCTTT.

This chain uses TRBV19 with TRBJ2-7, with D possibly TRBD2 on 5 matching bases. This CDR3 is built from 13 residues. Trimming took off 3 bases at V and 6 bases at J, with 12 bases between the two ends. CDR1 is LNHDA, CDR2 SQIVND, per germline (reference sequence). CDR3: CASSMTRVVEQYF. The CDR3 DNA reads as TGTGCCAGTAGTATGACGAGGGTAGTCGAGCAGTACTTC.

The CDR3: CASSVRLEAEQYF. CDR3 DNA sequence: TGTGCCAGCAGCGTTAGGCTGGAGGCCGAGCAGTACTTC. The chain links TRBV9 to TRBJ2-7, with a weak D call TRBD2 (5 bases). With 2 bases removed from V and 6 bases from J, the gap between germline ends came to 12 bases. Germline V lookup: CDR1 SGDLS, CDR2 YYNGEE. The CDR3 runs to 13 residues.

This clone appeared a single time. V and J are TRBV11-2 and TRBJ2-7, with a possible D match to TRBD1 (5 bases). Germline V lookup: CDR1 SGHAT, CDR2 FQNNGV. V lost 4 bases, J lost 3 bases, and 19 bases lay in between. This CDR3 has 16 residues. CDR3 coding DNA: TGTGCCAGCAGCTCACCCTGGGGCAGTCAAGGCTACGAGCAGTACTTC. Translating it yields CASSSPWGSQGYEQYF.

The V call is TRBV6-4, the J call TRBJ2-2, with 10 bases aligning to TRBD1. There are 16 residues in the CDR3. Germline V lookup: CDR1 MRHNA, CDR2 SNTAGT. Losses at the gene ends were 5 bases for V and 2 bases for J; bases not matched to a gene: 5. In DNA form, the CDR3 reads TGTGCCAGCAGTCGGGACAGGGGATCCAACACCGGGGAGCTGTTTTTT. This encodes CASSRDRGSNTGELFF.

This clone was picked up one time. The CDR3 spells CASSYNPGQGVVNTEAFF. The DNA of the CDR3 is TGTGCCAGCAGCTATAACCCGGGACAGGGGGTTGTGAACACTGAAGCTTTCTTT. This rearrangement joins TRBV11-2 to TRBJ1-1, with TRBD1 matching 11 bases. Germline CDR1 reads SGHAT; CDR2 reads FQNNGV. The CDR3 length is 18 residues. V lost 4 bases to trimming and J lost 0 bases; unmatched junction nucleotides: 10.